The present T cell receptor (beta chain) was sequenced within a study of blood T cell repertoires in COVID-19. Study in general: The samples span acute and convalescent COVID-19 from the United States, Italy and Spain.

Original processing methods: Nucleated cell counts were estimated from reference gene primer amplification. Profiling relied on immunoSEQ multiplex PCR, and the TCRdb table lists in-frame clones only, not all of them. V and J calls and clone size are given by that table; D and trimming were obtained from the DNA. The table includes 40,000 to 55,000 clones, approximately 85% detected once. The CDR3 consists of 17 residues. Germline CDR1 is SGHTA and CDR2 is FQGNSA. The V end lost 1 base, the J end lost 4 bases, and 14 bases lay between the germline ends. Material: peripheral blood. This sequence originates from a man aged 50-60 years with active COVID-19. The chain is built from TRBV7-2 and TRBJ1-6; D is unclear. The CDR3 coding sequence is TGTGCCAGCAGCTTAGGAGTTGGGCAGACATATAATTCACCCCTCCACTTT. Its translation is CASSLGVGQTYNSPLHF. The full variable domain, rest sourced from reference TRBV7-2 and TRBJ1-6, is GAGVSQSPSNKVTEKGKDVELRCDPISGHTALYWYRQSLGQGLEFLIYFQGNSAPDKSGLPSDRFSAERTGGSVSTLTIQRTQQEDSAVYLCASSLGVGQTYNSPLHFGNGTRLTVT.